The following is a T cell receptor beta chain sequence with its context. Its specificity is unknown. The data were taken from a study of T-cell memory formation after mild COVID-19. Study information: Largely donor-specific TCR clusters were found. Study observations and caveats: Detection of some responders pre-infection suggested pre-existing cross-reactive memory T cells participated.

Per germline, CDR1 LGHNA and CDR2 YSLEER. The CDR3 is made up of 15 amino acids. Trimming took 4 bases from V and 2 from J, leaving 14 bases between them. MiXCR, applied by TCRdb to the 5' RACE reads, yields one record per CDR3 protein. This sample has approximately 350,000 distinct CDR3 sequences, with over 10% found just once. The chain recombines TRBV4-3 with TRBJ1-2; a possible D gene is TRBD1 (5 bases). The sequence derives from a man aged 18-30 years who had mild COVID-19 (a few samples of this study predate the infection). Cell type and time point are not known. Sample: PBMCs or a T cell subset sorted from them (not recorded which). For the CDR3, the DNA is TGCGCCAGCAGCCCGGAGCGCAGGGAAAACTATGGCTACACCTTC. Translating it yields CASSPERRENYGYTF.